The sequence of this TCR beta chain was determined in a study of radiation and T cells in renal cell carcinoma. Generated by immunoSEQ multiplex PCR, the TCRdb table keeps only in-frame clones and is missing some. The sample consists of about 150,000 clones, 80% to 90% of them appearing once. A single count supports this clone. Time point of the sample: blood 2 weeks post-SBRT. Noted treatment: 15 Gy SBRT to primary tumor, nephrectomy 4 weeks later. CDR1 is SQVTM and CDR2 is ANQGSEA in the germline V gene. V lost 6 bases to trimming and J lost 6 bases, with 11 bases between them. CDR3 size: 11 residues.

V is TRBV29-1 and J is TRBJ1-1; D is unclear. This TCR was recovered from a woman aged 45-60 years with renal cell carcinoma. The starting material was blood, obtained from a patient whose treatment included radiotherapy and nephrectomy. The CDR3 loop reads CSVGEKAEAFF. In nucleotides, the CDR3 is TGCAGCGTCGGGGAAAAGGCTGAAGCTTTCTTT.